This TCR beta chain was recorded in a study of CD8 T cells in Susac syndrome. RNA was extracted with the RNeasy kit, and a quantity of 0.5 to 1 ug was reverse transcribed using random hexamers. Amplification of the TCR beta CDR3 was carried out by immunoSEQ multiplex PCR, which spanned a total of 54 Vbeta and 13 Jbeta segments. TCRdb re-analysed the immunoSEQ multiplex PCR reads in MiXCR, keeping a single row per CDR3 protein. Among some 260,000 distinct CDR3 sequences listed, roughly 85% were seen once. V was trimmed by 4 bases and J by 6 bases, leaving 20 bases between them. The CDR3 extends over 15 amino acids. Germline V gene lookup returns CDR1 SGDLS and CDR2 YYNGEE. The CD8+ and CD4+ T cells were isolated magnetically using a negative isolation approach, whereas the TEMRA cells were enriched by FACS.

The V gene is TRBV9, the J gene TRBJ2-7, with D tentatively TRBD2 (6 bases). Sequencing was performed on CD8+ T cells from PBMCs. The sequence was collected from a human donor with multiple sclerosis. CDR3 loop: CASSSGLGVASEQYF. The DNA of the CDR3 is TGTGCCAGCAGCTCGGGACTGGGGGTGGCTTCCGAGCAGTACTTC.